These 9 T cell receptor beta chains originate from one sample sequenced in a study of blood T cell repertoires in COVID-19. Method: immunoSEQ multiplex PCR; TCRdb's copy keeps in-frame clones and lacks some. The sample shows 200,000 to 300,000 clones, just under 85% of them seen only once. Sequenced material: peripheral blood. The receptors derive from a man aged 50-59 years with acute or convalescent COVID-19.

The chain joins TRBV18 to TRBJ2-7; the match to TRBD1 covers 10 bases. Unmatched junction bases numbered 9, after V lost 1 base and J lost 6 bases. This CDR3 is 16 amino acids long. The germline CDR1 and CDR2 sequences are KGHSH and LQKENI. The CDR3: CASSPQGSGQGSEQYF. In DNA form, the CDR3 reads TGTGCCAGCTCACCACAGGGTTCGGGACAGGGGTCCGAGCAGTACTTC.

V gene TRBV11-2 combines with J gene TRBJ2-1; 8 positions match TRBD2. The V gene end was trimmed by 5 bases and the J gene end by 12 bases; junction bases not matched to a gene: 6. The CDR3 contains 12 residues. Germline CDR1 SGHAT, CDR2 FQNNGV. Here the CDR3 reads CASSPRLAWQFF. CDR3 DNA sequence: TGTGCCAGCAGCCCCAGACTAGCGTGGCAGTTCTTC.

This chain's CDR3 is CASRPRTGKLEAFF. The CDR3, as DNA: TGTGCCAGCAGACCGCGGACAGGAAAACTTGAAGCTTTCTTT. The V gene is TRBV2, the J gene TRBJ1-1, with TRBD1 identical over 7 bases. Germline V gene data show CDR1 as SNHLY and CDR2 as FYNNEI. The CDR3 runs 14 residues. V lost 6 bases to trimming and J lost 7 bases; unmatched junction nucleotides: 11.

The CDR3 sequence is CASSLRQGQESNYGYTF. DNA of the CDR3: TGTGCCAGCAGTTTAAGACAAGGACAGGAAAGCAACTATGGCTACACCTTC. The rearrangement joins TRBV27 to TRBJ1-2; TRBD1 matches at 7 bases. The germline CDR1 and CDR2 sequences are MNHEY and SMNVEV (reference sequence). Trimming cost V 2 bases and J 2 bases; bases outside gene matches: 11. CDR3 size: 17 residues.

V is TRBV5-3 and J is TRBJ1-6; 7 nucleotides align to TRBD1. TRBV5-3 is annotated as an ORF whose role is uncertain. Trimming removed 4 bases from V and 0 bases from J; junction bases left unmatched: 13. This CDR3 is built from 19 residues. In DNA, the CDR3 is TGTGCCAGAAGCAGACAGGACAGGTGGGAGACCTCCTATAATTCACCCCTCCACTTT. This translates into CARSRQDRWETSYNSPLHF.

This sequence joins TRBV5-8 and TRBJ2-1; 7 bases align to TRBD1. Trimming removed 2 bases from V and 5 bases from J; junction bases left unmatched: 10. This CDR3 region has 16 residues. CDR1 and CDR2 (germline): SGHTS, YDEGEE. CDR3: CASSLRTGPDHNEQFF. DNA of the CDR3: TGTGCCAGCAGCTTAAGGACAGGACCTGACCACAATGAGCAGTTCTTC.

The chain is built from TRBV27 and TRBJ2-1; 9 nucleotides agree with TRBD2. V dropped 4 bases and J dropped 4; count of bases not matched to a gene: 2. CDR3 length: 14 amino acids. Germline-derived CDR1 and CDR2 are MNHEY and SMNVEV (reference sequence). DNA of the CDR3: TGTGCCAGCAGTTCTAGCGGGAAATACAATGAGCAGTTCTTC. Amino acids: CASSSSGKYNEQFF.

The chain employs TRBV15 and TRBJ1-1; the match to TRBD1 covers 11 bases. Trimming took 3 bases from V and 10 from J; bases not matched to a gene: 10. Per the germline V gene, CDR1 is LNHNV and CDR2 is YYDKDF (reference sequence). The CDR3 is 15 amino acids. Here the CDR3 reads CATSRWTGGTVGAFF. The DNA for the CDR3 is TGTGCCACCAGCAGGTGGACAGGGGGCACGGTCGGAGCTTTCTTT.

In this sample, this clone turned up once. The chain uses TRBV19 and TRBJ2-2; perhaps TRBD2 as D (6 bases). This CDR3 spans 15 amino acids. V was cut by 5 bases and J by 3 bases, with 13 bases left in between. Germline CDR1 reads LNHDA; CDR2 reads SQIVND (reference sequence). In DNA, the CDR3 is TGTGCCAGTAGTCGGGACTTTTTATACACCGGGGAGCTGTTTTTT. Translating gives CASSRDFLYTGELFF.